One sample yielded the 21 T cell receptor beta chains listed below, sequenced in a study of early T cells in non-severe SARS-CoV-2 infection. Using its own MiXCR run on the 5' RACE reads, TCRdb lists one record per CDR3 protein. This sample yields tens of thousands of distinct CDR3 sequences, of which around 10% are seen a single time; around 8% belongs to the top ten. The specimen was whole blood, collected at baseline. The receptors come from an adult who was a healthcare worker with PCR-confirmed SARS-CoV-2 infection or an uninfected control (not recorded which).

This sequence joins TRBV20-1 and TRBJ1-1; D unclear. The CDR3 extends over 14 amino acids. Germline CDR1 reads DFQATT; CDR2 reads SNEGSKA (reference sequence). V was trimmed by 6 bases and J by 0 bases, leaving 14 bases between them. The CDR3 here is CSALEGNMNTEAFF. The CDR3 DNA reads as TGCAGTGCCTTGGAGGGTAACATGAACACTGAAGCTTTCTTT.

This clonotype was seen ten or more times. J is TRBJ1-3 and V is TRBV4-1; the D is unclear. V shed 0 bases and J shed 4 bases, with 4 bases lying between them. Per the germline V gene, CDR1 is MGHRA and CDR2 is YSYEKL. CDR3 length equals 13 residues. DNA for the CDR3: TGCGCCAGCAGCCAAGAGTCCGGAAACACCATATATTTT. Its protein product is CASSQESGNTIYF.

J is TRBJ1-1 and V is TRBV27; possibly TRBD1 for D (6 bases). Germline CDR1 MNHEY, CDR2 SMNVEV (reference sequence). CDR3 size: 17 residues. V dropped 3 bases and J dropped 1 base, with 18 bases sitting between them. This chain's CDR3 is CASSFGQGNLGNTEAFF. As DNA, the CDR3 is TGTGCCAGCAGTTTCGGGCAGGGGAATTTAGGGAACACTGAAGCTTTCTTT.

This clonotype was seen at least ten times. V usage is TRBV18 and J usage is TRBJ1-4; D gene unclear. The V end lost 3 bases, the J end lost 0 bases, and 5 bases lay between the germline ends. Per germline, CDR1 KGHSH and CDR2 LQKENI. The CDR3 has 14 residues. DNA for the CDR3: TGTGCCAGCTCACCCGGAGCAACTAATGAAAAACTGTTTTTT. Its translation is CASSPGATNEKLFF.

This clonotype has a count of ten or more. The chain recombines TRBV7-2 with TRBJ2-1; possible D gene TRBD1, 6 bases. CDR3 length equals 14 residues. Germline loops: CDR1 SGHTA, CDR2 FQGNSA. The germline V and J ends were trimmed by 4 bases and 5 bases, with 12 bases remaining between them. The CDR3, as DNA: TGTGCCAGCAGCTACACACAGGGAAACAATGAGCAGTTCTTC. It is translated as CASSYTQGNNEQFF.

This clonotype was recorded at least ten times. V gene TRBV20-1 combines with J gene TRBJ1-1; the D gene is possibly TRBD1 (5 bases). The ends were cut back, 6 bases at V and 4 bases at J, with 9 bases in the middle. The CDR3 spans 11 residues. Germline CDR1 and CDR2: DFQATT and SNEGSKA (reference sequence). This chain's CDR3 is CSAPGGTEAFF. DNA of the CDR3: TGCAGTGCCCCGGGGGGCACTGAAGCTTTCTTT.

The J gene is TRBJ2-2, the V gene TRBV3-1; no firm D call. The CDR3 has 15 amino acids. V was trimmed by 4 bases and J by 1 base, leaving 10 bases between them. Germline V lookup: CDR1 LGHDT, CDR2 YNNKEL (reference sequence). The chain's CDR3 is CASSRSRRNTGELFF. The CDR3 region has the DNA TGTGCCAGCAGCCGGTCACGTCGGAACACCGGGGAGCTGTTTTTT.

The rearrangement joins TRBV14 to TRBJ1-5; 7 nucleotides agree with TRBD1. CDR1 and CDR2 (germline): SGHDN, FVKESK. The V segment lost 4 bases and the J segment 0 bases; nucleotides outside the gene matches: 6. There are 16 residues in the CDR3. For the CDR3, the DNA is TGTGCCAGCAGCCTTCTCGACAGGGTTAGCAATCAGCCCCAGCATTTT. Protein sequence: CASSLLDRVSNQPQHF.

This clonotype was found many times. This chain uses TRBV2 with TRBJ1-4, with unresolved D. The CDR3 runs to 12 residues. Per the germline V gene, CDR1 is SNHLY and CDR2 is FYNNEI. Trimming took 3 bases from V and 8 from J, leaving 7 bases between them. The CDR3, as DNA: TGTGCCAGCAGTGAGGGTGACGAAAAACTGTTTTTT. Its translation: CASSEGDEKLFF. Complete variable domain (other parts from reference TRBV2 and TRBJ1-4): EPEVTQTPSHQVTQMGQEVILRCVPISNHLYFYWYRQILGQKVEFLVSFYNNEISEKSEIFDDQFSVERPDGSNFTLKIRSTKLEDSAMYFCASSEGDEKLFFGSGTQLSVL.

A few counts support this clonotype. This chain uses TRBV6-5 with TRBJ1-1, with 7 bases matching TRBD1. The V gene's germline CDR1 is MNHEY and CDR2 SVGAGI. The junction had 6 bases not matched to a gene; V was cut back by 2 bases and J by 3 bases. The CDR3 totals 15 residues. In DNA, the CDR3 is TGTGCCAGCAGTTACAGCGGACAGGCGGACACTGAAGCTTTCTTT. This translates into CASSYSGQADTEAFF.

The chain employs TRBV30 and TRBJ1-1; D remains unclear. The V end lost 0 bases, the J end lost 6 bases, and 11 bases lay between the germline ends. The CDR3 extends over 13 amino acids. Germline lookup yields CDR1 GTSNPN and CDR2 SVGIG (reference sequence). CDR3 sequence (DNA): TGTGCCTGGAGTGTAGGCCCGAAGGCTGAAGCTTTCTTT. It specifies CAWSVGPKAEAFF.

This clonotype was counted between two and nine times. V usage is TRBV7-9 and J usage is TRBJ2-7, with TRBD1 matching 7 bases. V shed 2 bases and J 0 bases; nucleotides not matched to a gene: 7. This CDR3 region has 16 residues. The germline V gene has CDR1 SEHNR and CDR2 FQNEAQ (reference sequence). The CDR3 sequence is CASSLMRGTASYEQYF. The CDR3 coding sequence is TGTGCCAGCAGCTTAATGAGAGGGACAGCCTCCTACGAGCAGTACTTC.

The table lists this clonotype with a few counts. The rearrangement joins TRBV11-2 to TRBJ2-7; D remains unclear. Deletions cut 2 bases from V and 3 bases from J, with 8 bases between. Germline V gene data show CDR1 as SGHAT and CDR2 as FQNNGV. CDR3 size: 13 residues. This CDR3 reads CASSLKGNYEQYF. CDR3 DNA sequence: TGTGCCAGCAGCTTAAAGGGAAACTACGAGCAGTACTTC.

This chain connects TRBV7-8 to TRBJ2-3; no firm D call. CDR1 is SGHVS and CDR2 is FQNEAQ in the germline V gene. V was shortened by 1 base and J by 0 bases, with 11 bases between the two germline ends. The CDR3 loop spans 16 amino acids. Written as DNA, the CDR3 is TGTGCCAGCAGCTTAGTAACGGGCAGTAGCACAGATACGCAGTATTTT. This encodes CASSLVTGSSTDTQYF.

The rearrangement uses TRBV10-3 and TRBJ2-3; 9 positions agree with TRBD2. The length of the CDR3 is 19 residues. Germline V lookup: CDR1 ENHRY, CDR2 SYGVKD. V trimming: 5 bases; J trimming: 0 bases; junction bases outside the gene matches: 15. CDR3 in DNA: TGTGCCATCAGTTACAGATCGACTTCTAGCGGGACTAGCACAGATACGCAGTATTTT. Translated, it gives CAISYRSTSSGTSTDTQYF.

The rearrangement joins TRBV7-9 to TRBJ2-7; 9 bases agree with TRBD2. Unmatched junction bases numbered 8, after V lost 11 bases and J lost 3 bases. Germline values: CDR1 SEHNR, CDR2 FQNEAQ (reference sequence). The CDR3 runs to 13 residues. CDR3 region: CAVRASGDYEQYF. As DNA, the CDR3 is TGTGCCGTCCGGGCTAGCGGGGACTACGAGCAGTACTTC.

CDR3 sequence: CASSPEQGHNSPLHF. In DNA form, the CDR3 reads TGTGCCAGCTCACCGGAGCAGGGGCATAATTCACCCCTCCACTTT. This sequence joins TRBV18 and TRBJ1-6; TRBD1 is a possible D gene (6 bases). Trimming left V 3 bases short and J 5 bases short, with 11 bases between. CDR1 is KGHSH and CDR2 is LQKENI in the germline V gene. CDR3 size: 15 residues. The variable domain in full, with the rest retrieved from reference TRBV18 and TRBJ1-6, is NAGVMQNPRHLVRRRGQEARLRCSPMKGHSHVYWYRQLPEEGLKFMVYLQKENIIDESGMPKERFSAEFPKEGPSILRIQQVVRGDSAAYFCASSPEQGHNSPLHFGNGTRLTVT.

This clonotype was counted between two and nine times. The CDR3 nucleotides read TGTGCCAGCAGTTCCCTTAGCGGGGGGGCCTACAATGAGCAGTTCTTC. Translated: CASSSLSGGAYNEQFF. The rearrangement joins TRBV27 to TRBJ2-1; 11 positions agree with TRBD2. V was pared by 4 bases and J by 2 bases, with 4 bases of the junction left unmatched. Germline V gives CDR1 MNHEY, CDR2 SMNVEV (reference sequence). This CDR3 comprises 16 residues.

This clonotype was seen ten or more times. V usage is TRBV3-1 and J usage is TRBJ2-3; D uncertain. Germline lookup yields CDR1 LGHDT and CDR2 YNNKEL (reference sequence). This CDR3 spans 12 amino acids. Trimming stripped 0 bases from V and 3 bases from J, with 1 base between. The DNA for the CDR3 is TGTGCCAGCAGCCAAGAAACAGATACGCAGTATTTT. This sequence encodes CASSQETDTQYF.

This clonotype was detected ten times or more. The rearrangement joins TRBV2 to TRBJ2-2; D not resolved. This CDR3 is built from 14 residues. Germline assignment: CDR1 SNHLY and CDR2 FYNNEI. The V end lost 3 bases, the J end lost 1 base, and 6 bases lay between the germline ends. The CDR3 reads CASSEILNTGELFF. CDR3 coding DNA: TGTGCCAGCAGTGAGATACTGAACACCGGGGAGCTGTTTTTT. Complete variable domain (other parts from reference TRBV2 and TRBJ2-2): EPEVTQTPSHQVTQMGQEVILRCVPISNHLYFYWYRQILGQKVEFLVSFYNNEISEKSEIFDDQFSVERPDGSNFTLKIRSTKLEDSAMYFCASSEILNTGELFFGEGSRLTVL.

This clonotype came up many times. V and J are TRBV6-4 and TRBJ1-2; D is undetermined. Trimming stripped 7 bases from V and 5 bases from J, with 11 bases between. Germline CDR1 is MRHNA and CDR2 is SNTAGT. The CDR3 covers 12 residues. The CDR3 protein is CASTQIPYGYTF. Here the CDR3 DNA reads TGTGCCAGCACTCAGATACCTTATGGCTACACCTTC.